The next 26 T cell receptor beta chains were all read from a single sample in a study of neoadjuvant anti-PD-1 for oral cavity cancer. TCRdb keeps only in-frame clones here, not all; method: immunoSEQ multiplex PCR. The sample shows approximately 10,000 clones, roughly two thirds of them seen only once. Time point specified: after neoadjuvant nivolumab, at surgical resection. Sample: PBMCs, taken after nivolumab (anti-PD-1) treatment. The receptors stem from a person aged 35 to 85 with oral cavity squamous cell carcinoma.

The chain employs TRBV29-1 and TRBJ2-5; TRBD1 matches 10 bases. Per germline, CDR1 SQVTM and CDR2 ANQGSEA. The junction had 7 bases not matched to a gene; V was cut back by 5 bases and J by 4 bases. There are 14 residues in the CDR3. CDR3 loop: CSVTGTGEGETQYF. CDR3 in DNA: TGCAGCGTTACCGGGACAGGGGAGGGAGAGACCCAGTACTTC.

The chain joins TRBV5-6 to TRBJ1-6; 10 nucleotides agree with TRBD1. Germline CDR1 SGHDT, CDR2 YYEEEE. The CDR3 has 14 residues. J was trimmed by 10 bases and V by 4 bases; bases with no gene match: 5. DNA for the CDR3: TGTGCCAGCAGCCCCGGGACAGGGGTCTCACCCCTCCACTTT. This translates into CASSPGTGVSPLHF.

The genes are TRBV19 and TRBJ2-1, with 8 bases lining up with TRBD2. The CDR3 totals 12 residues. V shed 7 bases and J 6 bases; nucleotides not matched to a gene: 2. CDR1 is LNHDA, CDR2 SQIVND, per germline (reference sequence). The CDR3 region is CASKGLANEQFF. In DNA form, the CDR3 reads TGTGCCAGTAAAGGACTAGCCAATGAGCAGTTCTTC.

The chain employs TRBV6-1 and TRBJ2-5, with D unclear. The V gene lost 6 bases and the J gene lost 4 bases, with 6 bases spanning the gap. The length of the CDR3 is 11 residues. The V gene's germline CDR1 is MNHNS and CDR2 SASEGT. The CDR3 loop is CASREIETQYF. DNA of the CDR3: TGTGCCAGCAGAGAAATAGAGACCCAGTACTTC.

This CDR3 is CASSPQGDTEAFF. DNA of the CDR3: TGTGCCAGTAGTCCCCAGGGGGACACTGAAGCTTTCTTT. The chain employs TRBV19 and TRBJ1-1, with 7 bases matching TRBD1. The germline gives CDR1 LNHDA, CDR2 SQIVND (reference sequence). This CDR3 spans 13 amino acids. Losses at the gene ends were 5 bases for V and 3 bases for J; bases not matched to a gene: 3.

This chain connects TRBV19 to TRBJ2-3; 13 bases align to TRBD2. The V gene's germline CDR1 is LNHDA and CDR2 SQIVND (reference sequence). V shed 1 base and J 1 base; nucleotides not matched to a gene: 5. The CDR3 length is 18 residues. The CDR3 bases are TGTGCCAGTAGTATAGGAAGGACTAGCGGGGGACGCACAGATACGCAGTATTTT. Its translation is CASSIGRTSGGRTDTQYF.

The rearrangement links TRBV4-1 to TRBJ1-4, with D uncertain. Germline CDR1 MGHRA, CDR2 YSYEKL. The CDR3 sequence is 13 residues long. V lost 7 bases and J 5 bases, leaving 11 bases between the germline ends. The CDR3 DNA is TGCGCCAGCAAGCCCCCAGGCAATGAAAAACTGTTTTTT. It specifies CASKPPGNEKLFF.

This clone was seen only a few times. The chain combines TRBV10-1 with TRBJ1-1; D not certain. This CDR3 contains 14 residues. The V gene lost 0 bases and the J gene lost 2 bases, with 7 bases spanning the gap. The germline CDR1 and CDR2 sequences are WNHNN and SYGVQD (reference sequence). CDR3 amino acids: CASSESGSNTEAFF. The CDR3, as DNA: TGCGCCAGCAGTGAGTCGGGGAGCAACACTGAAGCTTTCTTT.

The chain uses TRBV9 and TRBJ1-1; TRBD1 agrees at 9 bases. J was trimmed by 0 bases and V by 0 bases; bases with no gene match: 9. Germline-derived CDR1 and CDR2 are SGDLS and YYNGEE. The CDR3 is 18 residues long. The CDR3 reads CASSVATGQGILNTEAFF. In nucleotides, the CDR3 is TGTGCCAGCAGCGTAGCTACGGGACAGGGAATTCTGAACACTGAAGCTTTCTTT.

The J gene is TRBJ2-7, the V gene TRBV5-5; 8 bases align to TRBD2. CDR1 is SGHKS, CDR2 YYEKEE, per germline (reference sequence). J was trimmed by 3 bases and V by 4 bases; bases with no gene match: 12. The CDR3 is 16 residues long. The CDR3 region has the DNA TGTGCCAGCAGCCAGGCCCCAGCGGGGGAAATCTACGAGCAGTACTTC. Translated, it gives CASSQAPAGEIYEQYF.

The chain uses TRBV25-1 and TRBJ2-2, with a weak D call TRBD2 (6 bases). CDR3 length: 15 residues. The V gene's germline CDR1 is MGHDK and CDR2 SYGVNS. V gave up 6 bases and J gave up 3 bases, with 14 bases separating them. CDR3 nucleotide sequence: TGTGCCAGCAGAGCAGGGATAGCGGACACCGGGGAGCTGTTTTTT. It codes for CASRAGIADTGELFF.

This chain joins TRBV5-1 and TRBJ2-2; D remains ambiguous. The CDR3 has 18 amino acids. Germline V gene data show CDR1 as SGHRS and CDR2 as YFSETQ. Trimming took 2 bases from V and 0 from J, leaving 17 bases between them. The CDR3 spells CASSFSTYMGSNTGELFF. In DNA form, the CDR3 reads TGCGCCAGCAGCTTTAGCACTTACATGGGGTCGAACACCGGGGAGCTGTTTTTT.

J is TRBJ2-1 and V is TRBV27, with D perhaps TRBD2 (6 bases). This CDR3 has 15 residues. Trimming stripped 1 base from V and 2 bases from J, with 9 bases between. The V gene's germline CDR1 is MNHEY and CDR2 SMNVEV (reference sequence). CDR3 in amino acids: CASSLYGSAYNEQFF. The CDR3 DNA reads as TGTGCCAGCAGTTTATACGGGAGCGCCTACAATGAGCAGTTCTTC.

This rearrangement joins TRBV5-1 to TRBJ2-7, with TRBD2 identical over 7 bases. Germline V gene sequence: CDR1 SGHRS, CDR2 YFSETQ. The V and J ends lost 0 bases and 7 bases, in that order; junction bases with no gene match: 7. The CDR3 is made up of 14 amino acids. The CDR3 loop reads CASSLGLAHQEQYF. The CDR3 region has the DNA TGCGCCAGCAGCTTGGGACTAGCCCATCAGGAGCAGTACTTC.

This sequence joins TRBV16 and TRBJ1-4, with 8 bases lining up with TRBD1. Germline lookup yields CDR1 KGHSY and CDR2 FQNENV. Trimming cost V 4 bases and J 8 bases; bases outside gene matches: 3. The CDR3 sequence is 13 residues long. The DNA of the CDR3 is TGTGCCAGCAGCCCGGACAGGGTAGAAAAACTGTTTTTT. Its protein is CASSPDRVEKLFF.

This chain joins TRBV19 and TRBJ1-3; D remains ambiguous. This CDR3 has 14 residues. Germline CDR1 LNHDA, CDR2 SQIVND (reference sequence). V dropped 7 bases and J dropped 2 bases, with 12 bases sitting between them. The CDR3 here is CASITGFPGNTIYF. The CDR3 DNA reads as TGTGCCAGTATTACTGGGTTTCCTGGAAACACCATATATTTT.

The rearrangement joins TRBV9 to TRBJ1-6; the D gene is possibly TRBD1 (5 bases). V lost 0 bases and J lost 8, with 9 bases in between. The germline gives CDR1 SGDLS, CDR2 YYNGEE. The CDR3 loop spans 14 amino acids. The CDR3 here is CASSVGGFDSPLHF. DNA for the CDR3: TGTGCCAGCAGCGTAGGGGGGTTTGATTCACCCCTCCACTTT.

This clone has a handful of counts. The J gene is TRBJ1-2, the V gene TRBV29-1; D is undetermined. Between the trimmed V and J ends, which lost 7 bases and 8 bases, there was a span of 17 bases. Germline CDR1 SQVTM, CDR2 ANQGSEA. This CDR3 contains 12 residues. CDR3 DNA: TGCAGCGGATCCACCGGGATCGGCGGCTACACCTTC. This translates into CSGSTGIGGYTF.

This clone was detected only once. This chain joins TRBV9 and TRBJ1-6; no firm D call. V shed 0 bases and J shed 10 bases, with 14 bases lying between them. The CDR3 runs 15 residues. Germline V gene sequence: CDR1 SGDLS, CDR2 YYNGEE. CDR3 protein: CASSVDPQVISPLHF. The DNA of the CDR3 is TGTGCCAGCAGCGTAGATCCCCAGGTCATCTCACCCCTCCACTTT.

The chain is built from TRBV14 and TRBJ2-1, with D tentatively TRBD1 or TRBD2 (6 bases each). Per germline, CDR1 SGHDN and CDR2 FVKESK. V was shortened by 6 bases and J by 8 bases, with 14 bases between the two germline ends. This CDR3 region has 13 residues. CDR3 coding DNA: TGTGCCAGCAGAAGGGGGGCCAGGGATGAGCAGTTCTTC. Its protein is CASRRGARDEQFF.

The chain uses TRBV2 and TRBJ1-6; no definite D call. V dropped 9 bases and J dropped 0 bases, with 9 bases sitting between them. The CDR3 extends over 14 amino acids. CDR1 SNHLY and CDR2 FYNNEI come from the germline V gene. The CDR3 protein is CASGGSSYNSPLHF. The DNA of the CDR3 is TGTGCCAGTGGAGGGAGCTCCTATAATTCACCCCTCCACTTT.

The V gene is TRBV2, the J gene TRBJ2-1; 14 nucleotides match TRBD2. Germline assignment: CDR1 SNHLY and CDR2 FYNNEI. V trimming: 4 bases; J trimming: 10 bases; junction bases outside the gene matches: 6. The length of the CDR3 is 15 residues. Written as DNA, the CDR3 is TGTGCCAGCAGTGTGACTAGCGGGGGGGCAGGAGAGCAGTTCTTC. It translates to CASSVTSGGAGEQFF.

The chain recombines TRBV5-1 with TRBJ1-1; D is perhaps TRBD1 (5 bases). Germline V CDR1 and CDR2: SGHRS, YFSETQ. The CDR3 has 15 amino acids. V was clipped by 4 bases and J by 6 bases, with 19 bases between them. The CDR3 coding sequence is TGCGCCAGCAGCGAAAGGCCGGGGCCCTGGGCTGAAGCTTTCTTT. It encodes CASSERPGPWAEAFF.

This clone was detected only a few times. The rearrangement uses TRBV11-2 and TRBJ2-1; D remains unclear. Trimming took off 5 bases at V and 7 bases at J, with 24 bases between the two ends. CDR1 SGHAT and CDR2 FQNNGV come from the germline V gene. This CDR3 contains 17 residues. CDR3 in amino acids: CASSLRTLVGVRNEQFF. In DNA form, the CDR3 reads TGTGCCAGCAGCCTACGGACGCTAGTAGGAGTTAGGAATGAGCAGTTCTTC.

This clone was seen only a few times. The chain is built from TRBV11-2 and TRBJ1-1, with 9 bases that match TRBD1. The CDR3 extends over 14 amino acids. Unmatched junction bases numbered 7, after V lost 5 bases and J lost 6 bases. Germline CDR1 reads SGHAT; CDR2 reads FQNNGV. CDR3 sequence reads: CASSEGTGYAEAFF. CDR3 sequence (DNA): TGTGCCAGCAGCGAAGGGACAGGGTACGCTGAAGCTTTCTTT. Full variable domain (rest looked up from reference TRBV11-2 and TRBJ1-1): EAGVAQSPRYKIIEKRQSVAFWCNPISGHATLYWYQQILGQGPKLLIQFQNNGVVDDSQLPKDRFSAERLKGVDSTLKIQPAKLEDSAVYLCASSEGTGYAEAFFGQGTRLTVV.

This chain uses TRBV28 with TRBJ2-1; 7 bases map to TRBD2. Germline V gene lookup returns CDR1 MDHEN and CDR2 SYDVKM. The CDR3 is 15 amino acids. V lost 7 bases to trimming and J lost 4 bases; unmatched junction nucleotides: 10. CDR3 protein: CASTQGLAVYNEQFF. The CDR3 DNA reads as TGTGCCAGCACCCAAGGGCTAGCGGTTTACAATGAGCAGTTCTTC.